Presented here are 26 T cell receptor beta chains from one specimen sequenced in a study of somatic mutations in cytotoxic T cells in rheumatoid arthritis. Profiling relied on immunoSEQ multiplex PCR, and the TCRdb table lists in-frame clones only, not all of them. Of 18,000 or so clones listed, around 79% are singletons. Sequencing was performed on CD8+ T cells sorted from blood. Receptors were obtained from a woman in her fifties or sixties in good health.

J is TRBJ2-7 and V is TRBV27, with a weak D call TRBD2 (5 bases). The CDR3 contains 12 residues. V gave up 6 bases and J gave up 4 bases, with 10 bases separating them. Germline-derived CDR1 and CDR2 are MNHEY and SMNVEV (reference sequence). The CDR3 loop is CASRLDPYEQYF. The CDR3 bases are TGTGCCAGCAGACTAGACCCATACGAGCAGTACTTC.

This sequence joins TRBV2 and TRBJ2-3, with a weak D call TRBD1 (5 bases). The CDR3 extends over 15 amino acids. V was trimmed by 4 bases and J by 2 bases, leaving 13 bases between them. Germline V gene sequence: CDR1 SNHLY, CDR2 FYNNEI. Here the CDR3 reads CASSGGRVNTDTQYF. The DNA of the CDR3 is TGTGCCAGCAGTGGAGGCAGGGTAAACACAGATACGCAGTATTTT.

The genes are TRBV14 and TRBJ2-7, with 7 bases fitting TRBD1. V shed 0 bases and J 5 bases; nucleotides not matched to a gene: 7. This CDR3 is built from 15 residues. Germline CDR1 and CDR2: SGHDN and FVKESK. The CDR3 region is CASSQETQGNDEQYF. The CDR3 nucleotides are TGTGCCAGCAGCCAAGAAACACAGGGGAATGACGAGCAGTACTTC.

The chain couples TRBV5-1 to TRBJ1-1; tentative D call: TRBD1 (6 bases). Deletions cut 7 bases from V and 4 bases from J, with 23 bases between. This CDR3 region has 16 residues. CDR1 is SGHRS and CDR2 is YFSETQ in the germline V gene. The CDR3 DNA is TGCGCCAGCCGACGTACAACCGAGGGGGGGAGCACTGAAGCTTTCTTT. Translation: CASRRTTEGGSTEAFF. Full variable domain (outside the CDR3, taken from reference TRBV5-1 and TRBJ1-1): KAGVTQTPRYLIKTRGQQVTLSCSPISGHRSVSWYQQTPGQGLQFLFEYFSETQRNKGNFPGRFSGRQFSNSRSEMNVSTLELGDSALYLCASRRTTEGGSTEAFFGQGTRLTVV.

The rearrangement uses TRBV27 and TRBJ2-3, with TRBD1 matching over 7 bases. The CDR3 is 17 residues long. Germline lookup yields CDR1 MNHEY and CDR2 SMNVEV (reference sequence). J gave up 0 bases and V 5 bases, and 11 bases lay outside the gene matches. The CDR3: CASSSRDSPASTDTQYF. Here the CDR3 DNA reads TGTGCCAGCAGTAGTCGGGACAGCCCAGCTAGCACAGATACGCAGTATTTT.

This chain links TRBV5-8 with TRBJ1-2; D not resolved. This CDR3 has 16 amino acids. Germline lookup yields CDR1 SGHTS and CDR2 YDEGEE. V was clipped by 4 bases and J by 2 bases, with 18 bases between them. The CDR3 nucleotides are TGTGCCAGCAGCGATGCCGCGCCGCCAATAAACTATGGCTACACCTTC. Protein product: CASSDAAPPINYGYTF. Variable domain in full (rest from reference TRBV5-8 and TRBJ1-2): EAGVTQSPTHLIKTRGQQATLRCSPISGHTSVYWYQQALGLGLQFLLWYDEGEERNRGNFPPRFSGRQFPNYSSELNVNALELEDSALYLCASSDAAPPINYGYTFGSGTRLTVV.

The chain joins TRBV6-1 to TRBJ2-1, with D unresolved. CDR3 length: 13 residues. V gave up 4 bases and J gave up 3 bases, with 7 bases separating them. The germline gives CDR1 MNHNS, CDR2 SASEGT. CDR3 sequence reads: CASSVRGYNEQFF. The CDR3 DNA reads TGTGCCAGCAGTGTTCGTGGCTACAATGAGCAGTTCTTC.

This clone qualifies as medium-sized. The V gene is TRBV30, the J gene TRBJ1-1, with 8 bases fitting TRBD1. Trimming cost V 0 bases and J 7 bases; bases outside gene matches: 1. Per germline, CDR1 GTSNPN and CDR2 SVGIG (reference sequence). This CDR3 spans 12 amino acids. DNA for the CDR3: TGTGCCTGGAGTGTGGGACAGGATGAAGCTTTCTTT. Encoded protein: CAWSVGQDEAFF.

The J gene is TRBJ2-1, the V gene TRBV2; TRBD1 aligns across 10 bases. Germline lookup yields CDR1 SNHLY and CDR2 FYNNEI. The CDR3 extends over 14 amino acids. V lost 4 bases, J lost 5 bases, and 2 bases stayed unmatched. CDR3 loop: CASSGTGGNNEQFF. CDR3 nucleotide sequence: TGTGCCAGCAGTGGGACAGGGGGGAACAATGAGCAGTTCTTC.

This chain links TRBV5-5 with TRBJ1-5; 8 bases map to TRBD1. Trimming took 4 bases from V and 2 from J; bases not matched to a gene: 5. This CDR3 has 15 residues. From germline, CDR1 is SGHKS and CDR2 YYEKEE (reference sequence). The CDR3 DNA sequence: TGTGCCAGCAGCGTAAAGACAGGGGGCAATCAGCCCCAGCATTTT. The encoded protein is CASSVKTGGNQPQHF.

This chain links TRBV5-1 with TRBJ2-7, with TRBD2 as a possible D gene (5 bases). V lost 4 bases and J lost 0, with 11 bases in between. The germline V gene encodes CDR1 SGHRS and CDR2 YFSETQ. There are 14 residues in the CDR3. The CDR3 region is CASSIGINSYEQYF. The CDR3 DNA reads as TGCGCCAGCAGCATCGGGATCAACTCCTACGAGCAGTACTTC.

This clone turned up a few times. J is TRBJ1-2 and V is TRBV30; D gene uncertain. The CDR3 contains 12 residues. Germline loops: CDR1 GTSNPN, CDR2 SVGIG (reference sequence). V dropped 3 bases and J dropped 8 bases, with 13 bases sitting between them. CDR3 residues: CAWSGEGSGYTF. The CDR3 bases are TGTGCCTGGAGCGGGGAAGGATCGGGCTACACCTTC.

The rearrangement joins TRBV7-9 to TRBJ2-2; 8 positions agree with TRBD1. J was trimmed by 2 bases and V by 5 bases; bases with no gene match: 7. Germline lookup yields CDR1 SEHNR and CDR2 FQNEAQ (reference sequence). The CDR3 is 16 amino acids. CDR3 in DNA: TGTGCCAGCAGCCTCCGACAGGGGTCAAACACCGGGGAGCTGTTTTTT. Protein sequence: CASSLRQGSNTGELFF.

In DNA, the CDR3 is TGTGCCAGCAGTCCCCCCGGGGGGGGCTACACCTTC. Translation: CASSPPGGGYTF. The gene calls are TRBV27 and TRBJ1-2; a weak D match, TRBD1 (5 bases). Germline V CDR1 and CDR2: MNHEY, SMNVEV (reference sequence). This CDR3 has 12 residues. V lost 5 bases and J lost 8, with 12 bases in between.

The gene calls are TRBV28 and TRBJ1-2; 10 nucleotides agree with TRBD1. The CDR3 contains 14 residues. Germline trimming cut 6 bases from V and 2 bases from J; bases unmatched to any gene: 3. CDR1 is MDHEN and CDR2 is SYDVKM in the germline V gene. In DNA, the CDR3 is TGTGCCAGCAGACGGACAGGGGGAAACTATGGCTACACCTTC. Amino acid sequence: CASRRTGGNYGYTF.

The chain joins TRBV7-9 to TRBJ1-1; D gene unclear. The CDR3 runs to 12 residues. Germline V gene sequence: CDR1 SEHNR, CDR2 FQNEAQ (reference sequence). Trimming took 5 bases from V and 4 from J, leaving 8 bases between them. CDR3 sequence reads: CASSLVATEAFF. For the CDR3, the DNA is TGTGCCAGCAGCCTCGTGGCCACTGAAGCTTTCTTT.

The chain uses TRBV30 and TRBJ1-1; D not certain. Trimming left V 0 bases short and J 1 base short, with 6 bases between. Germline CDR1 reads GTSNPN; CDR2 reads SVGIG (reference sequence). This CDR3 comprises 13 residues. The CDR3 reads CAWSVAQNTEAFF. CDR3 nucleotide sequence: TGTGCCTGGAGTGTGGCCCAGAACACTGAAGCTTTCTTT.

This chain connects TRBV6-5 to TRBJ2-1; 9 bases are a match to TRBD2. Trimming removed 6 bases from V and 7 bases from J; junction bases left unmatched: 10. This CDR3 has 15 amino acids. In germline, CDR1 is MNHEY, CDR2 SVGAGI. CDR3 sequence reads: CASSLIAGARNEQFF. The CDR3 region has the DNA TGTGCCAGCAGCTTAATAGCGGGAGCAAGGAATGAGCAGTTCTTC.

This chain uses TRBV19 with TRBJ2-7; the match to TRBD2 covers 10 bases. Germline CDR1 reads LNHDA; CDR2 reads SQIVND (reference sequence). V trimming: 3 bases; J trimming: 4 bases; junction bases outside the gene matches: 15. This CDR3 comprises 18 residues. This CDR3 reads CASSMRPRLAGADYEQYF. The CDR3 coding sequence is TGTGCCAGTAGTATGAGACCCCGGCTAGCGGGAGCTGATTACGAGCAGTACTTC.

The CDR3, as DNA: TGTGCCAGCAGACAGGGAGAGCCCTACGAGCAGTACTTC. Translating it yields CASRQGEPYEQYF. This rearrangement joins TRBV6-5 to TRBJ2-7, with a possible D match to TRBD1 (6 bases). The germline V gene has CDR1 MNHEY and CDR2 SVGAGI. Trimming took off 6 bases at V and 2 bases at J, with 11 bases between the two ends. The CDR3 length is 13 residues.

By share, this clone ranks as large (0.1 to 1%). The rearrangement links TRBV4-1 to TRBJ1-2; 11 nucleotides line up with TRBD1. In germline, CDR1 is MGHRA, CDR2 YSYEKL. The CDR3 has 14 amino acids. V lost 3 bases to trimming and J lost 13 bases; unmatched junction nucleotides: 10. The CDR3 reads CASSQADRGRIFTF. The CDR3 DNA reads as TGCGCCAGCAGCCAGGCGGACAGGGGGCGCATCTTCACCTTC.

The rearrangement joins TRBV27 to TRBJ2-3; D might be TRBD2 (5 bases). Germline V gene data show CDR1 as MNHEY and CDR2 as SMNVEV (reference sequence). The CDR3 spans 15 residues. The germline V and J ends were trimmed by 9 bases and 0 bases, with 16 bases remaining between them. In nucleotides, the CDR3 is TGTGCCAGTTGGACTGGCGGGCCGAGCACAGATACGCAGTATTTT. Its translation: CASWTGGPSTDTQYF.

The chain recombines TRBV11-2 with TRBJ2-7; D not resolved. Germline V gene data show CDR1 as SGHAT and CDR2 as FQNNGV. CDR3 length: 15 residues. V was trimmed by 1 base and J by 1 base, leaving 11 bases between them. In DNA, the CDR3 is TGTGCCAGCAGCTTAGGCTCCCGGATTTCCTACGAGCAGTACTTC. This translates into CASSLGSRISYEQYF.

The rearrangement uses TRBV29-1 and TRBJ2-1; 8 bases map to TRBD2. The V gene end was trimmed by 1 base and the J gene end by 8 bases; junction bases not matched to a gene: 10. The CDR3 runs to 15 residues. Germline CDR1 is SQVTM and CDR2 is ANQGSEA. The CDR3 region has the DNA TGCAGCGTTGAAGGTGTGGCGGGAGGACTCTATGAGCAGTTCTTC. It is translated as CSVEGVAGGLYEQFF.

Judged by abundance, this clone is medium-sized. The chain joins TRBV18 to TRBJ1-3, with D maybe TRBD1 (6 bases). The CDR3 sequence is 16 residues long. Germline V gives CDR1 KGHSH, CDR2 LQKENI. Trimming cost V 4 bases and J 0 bases, with 13 bases left between them. The CDR3: CASSQFPQGSGNTIYF. CDR3 in DNA: TGTGCCAGCTCACAGTTCCCACAGGGCTCTGGAAACACCATATATTTT.

V usage is TRBV18 and J usage is TRBJ1-1, with D hard to call. This CDR3 region has 15 residues. Between the trimmed V and J ends, which lost 3 bases and 0 bases, there was a span of 11 bases. Germline CDR1 is KGHSH and CDR2 is LQKENI. The CDR3 DNA reads TGTGCCAGCTCACCCGGGGTTAGATTGAACACTGAAGCTTTCTTT. It encodes CASSPGVRLNTEAFF.